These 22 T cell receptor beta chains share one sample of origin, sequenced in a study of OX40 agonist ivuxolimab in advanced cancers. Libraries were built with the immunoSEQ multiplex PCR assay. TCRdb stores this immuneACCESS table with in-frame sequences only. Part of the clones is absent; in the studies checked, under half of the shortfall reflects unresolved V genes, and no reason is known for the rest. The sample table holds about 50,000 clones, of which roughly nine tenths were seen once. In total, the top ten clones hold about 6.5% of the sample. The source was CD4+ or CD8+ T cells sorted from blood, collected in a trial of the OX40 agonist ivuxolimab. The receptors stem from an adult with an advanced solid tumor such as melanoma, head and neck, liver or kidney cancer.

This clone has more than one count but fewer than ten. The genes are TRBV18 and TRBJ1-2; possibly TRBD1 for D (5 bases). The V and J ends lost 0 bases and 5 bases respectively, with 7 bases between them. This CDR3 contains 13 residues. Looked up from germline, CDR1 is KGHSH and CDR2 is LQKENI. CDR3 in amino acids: CASSPPDNYGYTF. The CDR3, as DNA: TGTGCCAGCTCACCACCGGACAATTATGGCTACACCTTC. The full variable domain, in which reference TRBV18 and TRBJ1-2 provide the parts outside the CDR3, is NAGVMQNPRHLVRRRGQEARLRCSPMKGHSHVYWYRQLPEEGLKFMVYLQKENIIDESGMPKERFSAEFPKEGPSILRIQQVVRGDSAAYFCASSPPDNYGYTFGSGTRLTVV.

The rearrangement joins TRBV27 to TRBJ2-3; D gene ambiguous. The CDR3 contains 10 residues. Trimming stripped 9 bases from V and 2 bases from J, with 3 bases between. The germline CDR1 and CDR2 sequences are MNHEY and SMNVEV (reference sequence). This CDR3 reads CARDTDTQYF. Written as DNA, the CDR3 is TGTGCCAGGGACACAGATACGCAGTATTTT.

The CDR3 DNA follows: TGTGCCAGCAGCCTCGATTGGAGCGAGCAGTACGTC. Its translation: CASSLDWSEQYV. V usage is TRBV5-4 and J usage is TRBJ2-7; D unresolved. The CDR3 extends over 12 amino acids. Trimming removed 4 bases from V and 6 bases from J, with 11 bases in between. The germline V gene encodes CDR1 SGHNT and CDR2 YYREEE (reference sequence).

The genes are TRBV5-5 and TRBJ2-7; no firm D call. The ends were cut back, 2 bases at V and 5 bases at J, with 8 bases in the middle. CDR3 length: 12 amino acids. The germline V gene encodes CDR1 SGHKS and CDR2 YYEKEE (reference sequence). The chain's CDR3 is CASSLEGNEQYV. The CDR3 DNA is TGTGCCAGCAGCTTAGAAGGGAACGAGCAGTACGTC.

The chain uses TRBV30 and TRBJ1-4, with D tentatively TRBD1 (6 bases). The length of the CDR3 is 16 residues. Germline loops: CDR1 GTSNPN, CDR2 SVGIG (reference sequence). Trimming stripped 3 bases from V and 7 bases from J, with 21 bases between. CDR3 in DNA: TGTGCCTGGAGGAAGGGGGTTGGGACTTCGGGTGAAAAACTGTTTTTT. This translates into CAWRKGVGTSGEKLFF.

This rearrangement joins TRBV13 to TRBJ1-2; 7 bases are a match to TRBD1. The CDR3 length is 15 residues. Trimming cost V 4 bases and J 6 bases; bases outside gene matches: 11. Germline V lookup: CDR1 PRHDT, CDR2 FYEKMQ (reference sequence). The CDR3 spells CASSSDRTPGDGYTF. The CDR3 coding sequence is TGTGCCAGCAGCTCGGACAGGACTCCCGGGGATGGCTACACCTTC.

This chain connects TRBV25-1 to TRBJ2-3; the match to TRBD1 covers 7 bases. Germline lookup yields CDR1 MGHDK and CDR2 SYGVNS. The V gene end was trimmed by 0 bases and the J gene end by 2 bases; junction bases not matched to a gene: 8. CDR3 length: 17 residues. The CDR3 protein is CASSEYRMGQNTDTQYF. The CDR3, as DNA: TGTGCCAGCAGTGAATATCGGATGGGACAGAACACAGATACGCAGTATTTT.

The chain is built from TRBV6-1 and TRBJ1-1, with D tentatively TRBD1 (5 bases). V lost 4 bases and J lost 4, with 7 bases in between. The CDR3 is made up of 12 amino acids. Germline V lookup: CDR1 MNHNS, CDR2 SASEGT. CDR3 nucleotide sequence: TGTGCCAGCAGTGCAGGGAGCACTGAAGCTTTCTTT. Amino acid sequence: CASSAGSTEAFF.

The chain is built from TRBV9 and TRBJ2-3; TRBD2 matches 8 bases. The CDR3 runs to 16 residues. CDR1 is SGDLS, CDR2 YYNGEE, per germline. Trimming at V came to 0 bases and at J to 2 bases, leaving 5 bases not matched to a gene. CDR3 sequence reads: CASSVGLTSATDTQYF. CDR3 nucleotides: TGTGCCAGCAGCGTAGGATTGACTAGCGCCACAGATACGCAGTATTTT.

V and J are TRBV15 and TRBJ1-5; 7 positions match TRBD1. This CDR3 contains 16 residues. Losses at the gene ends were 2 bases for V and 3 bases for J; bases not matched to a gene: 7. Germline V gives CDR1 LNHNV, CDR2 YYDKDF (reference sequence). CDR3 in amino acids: CATSRTRDSLNQPQHF. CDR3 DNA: TGTGCCACCAGCAGAACCAGGGACAGCCTCAATCAGCCCCAGCATTTT.

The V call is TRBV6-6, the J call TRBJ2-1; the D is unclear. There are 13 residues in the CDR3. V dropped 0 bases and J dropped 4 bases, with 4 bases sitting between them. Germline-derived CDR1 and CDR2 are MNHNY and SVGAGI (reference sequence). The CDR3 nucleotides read TGTGCCAGCAGTTACTCGGCGTACAATGAGCAGTTCTTC. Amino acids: CASSYSAYNEQFF.

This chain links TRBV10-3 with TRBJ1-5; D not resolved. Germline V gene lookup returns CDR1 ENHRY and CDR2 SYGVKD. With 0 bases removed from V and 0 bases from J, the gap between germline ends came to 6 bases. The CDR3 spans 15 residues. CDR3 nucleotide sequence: TGTGCCATCAGTGAGTCAGGTTATAGCAATCAGCCCCAGCATTTT. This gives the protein CAISESGYSNQPQHF.

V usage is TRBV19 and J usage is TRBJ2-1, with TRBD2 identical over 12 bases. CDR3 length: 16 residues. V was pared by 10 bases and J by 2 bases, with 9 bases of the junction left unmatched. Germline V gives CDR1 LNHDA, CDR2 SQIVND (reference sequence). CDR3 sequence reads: CATPTRTSGTYNEQFF. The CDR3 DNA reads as TGTGCCACCCCGACTAGGACTAGCGGGACCTACAATGAGCAGTTCTTC.

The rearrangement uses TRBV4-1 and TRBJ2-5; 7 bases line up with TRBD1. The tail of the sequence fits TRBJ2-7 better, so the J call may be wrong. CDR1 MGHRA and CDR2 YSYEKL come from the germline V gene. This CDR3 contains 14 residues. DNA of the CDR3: TGCGCCAGCAGCGACAGGGACGGGCCCTACGAGCAGTACTTC. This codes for CASSDRDGPYEQYF.

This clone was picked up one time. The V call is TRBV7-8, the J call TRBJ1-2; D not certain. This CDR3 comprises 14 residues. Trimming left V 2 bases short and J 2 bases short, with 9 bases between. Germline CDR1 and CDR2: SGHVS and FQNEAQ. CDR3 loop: CASSLSRSNYGYTF. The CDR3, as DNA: TGTGCCAGCAGCTTAAGCCGTTCCAACTATGGCTACACCTTC.

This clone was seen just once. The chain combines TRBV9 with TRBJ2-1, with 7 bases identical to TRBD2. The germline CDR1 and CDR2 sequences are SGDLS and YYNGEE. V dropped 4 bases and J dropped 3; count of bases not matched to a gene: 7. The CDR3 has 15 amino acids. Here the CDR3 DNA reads TGTGCCAGCAGCCCTCCGGGGGAGGGCTACAATGAGCAGTTCTTC. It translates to CASSPPGEGYNEQFF.

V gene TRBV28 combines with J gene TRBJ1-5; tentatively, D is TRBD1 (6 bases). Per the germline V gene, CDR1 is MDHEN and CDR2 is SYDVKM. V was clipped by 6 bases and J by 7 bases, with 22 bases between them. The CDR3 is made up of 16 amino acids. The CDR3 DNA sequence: TGTGCCAGCAGCCTCCAACGGGGGCCTAATAACCAGCCCCAGCATTTT. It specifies CASSLQRGPNNQPQHF.

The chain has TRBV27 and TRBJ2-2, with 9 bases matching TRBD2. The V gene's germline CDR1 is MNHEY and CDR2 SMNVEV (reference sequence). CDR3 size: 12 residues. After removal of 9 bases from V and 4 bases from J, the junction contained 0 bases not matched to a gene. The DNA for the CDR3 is TGTGCCAGTAGCGGGGGCACCGGGGAGCTGTTTTTT. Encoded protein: CASSGGTGELFF.

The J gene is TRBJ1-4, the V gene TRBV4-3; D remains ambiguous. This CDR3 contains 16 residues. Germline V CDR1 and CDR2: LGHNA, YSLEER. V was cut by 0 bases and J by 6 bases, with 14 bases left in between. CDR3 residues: CASSQDWAGSYEKLFF. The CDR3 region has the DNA TGCGCCAGCAGCCAAGATTGGGCCGGCTCCTATGAAAAACTGTTTTTT.

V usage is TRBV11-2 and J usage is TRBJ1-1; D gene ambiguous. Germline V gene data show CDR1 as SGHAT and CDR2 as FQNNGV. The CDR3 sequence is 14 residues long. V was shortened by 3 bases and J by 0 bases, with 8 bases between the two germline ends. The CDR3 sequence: CASSFGGLNTEAFF. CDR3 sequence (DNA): TGTGCCAGCAGCTTTGGTGGGCTGAACACTGAAGCTTTCTTT.

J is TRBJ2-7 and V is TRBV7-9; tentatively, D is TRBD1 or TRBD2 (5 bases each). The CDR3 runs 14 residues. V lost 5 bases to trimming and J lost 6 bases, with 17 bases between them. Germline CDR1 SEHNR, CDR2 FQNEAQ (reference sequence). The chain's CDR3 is CASSRRDPPSEQYF. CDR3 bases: TGTGCCAGCAGCCGCCGGGACCCCCCCTCCGAGCAGTACTTC.

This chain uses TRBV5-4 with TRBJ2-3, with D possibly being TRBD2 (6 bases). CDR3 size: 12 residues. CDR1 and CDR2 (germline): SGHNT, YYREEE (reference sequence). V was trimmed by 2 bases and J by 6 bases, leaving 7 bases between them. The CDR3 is CASSFGGDTQYF. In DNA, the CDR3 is TGTGCCAGCAGCTTTGGAGGGGATACGCAGTATTTT.